This T cell receptor (beta chain) comes out of a study of glioma-infiltrating T cells after dendritic cell vaccination. Study in general: Monocyte-derived dendritic cells, cultured approximately seven days with IL-4 and GM-CSF, were pulsed with autologous tumor lysate. Overall study findings and caveats: Patients with more pretreatment TILs had longer time to progression and survival.

Trimming removed 4 bases from V and 3 bases from J, with 14 bases in between. The CDR3 loop spans 15 amino acids. Per the germline V gene, CDR1 is SGDLS and CDR2 is YYNGEE. Remarks on this clone: Its antigen is unidentified.

Primers: 60 V beta forward and 13 J beta reverse. The assay was immunoSEQ multiplex PCR, and TCRdb's table has in-frame clones only and misses some. The sample has some 38,000 clones, roughly 79% seen once. V and J are TRBV9 and TRBJ2-1; D gene uncertain. The material sequenced was blood, taken before dendritic cell vaccination. This TCR was sampled from a human donor with glioblastoma. The CDR3 nucleotides are TGTGCCAGCAGCCCCCCTCCGGGTAGCTACAATGAGCAGTTCTTC. It encodes CASSPPPGSYNEQFF.